A selection of T cell receptor beta chains follows, all from one sample in a study of cytomegalovirus exposure and HLA in healthy donors. The repertoire was sequenced with immunoSEQ multiplex PCR; TCRdb's copy has only in-frame clones and lacks some. The table has roughly 150,000 clones, around three quarters seen once; the top ten hold roughly 0.99%. The sequencing input was PBMCs. Receptors were obtained from a woman between 35 and 50 years old in good health and CMV-seronegative. Each CDR3 is given with its conserved first and last residue. Each record gives: CDR3 DNA, CDR3 protein, V gene, clone size, J gene, D gene. A D gene is named only where the DNA matches it firmly. A row's size may be missing; if present it is once, few, many or a size class.

CDR3nt: TGTGCCAGCAGCTTCCCCTCGGGGGAGCAGTTCTTC; CDR3aa: CASSFPSGEQFF; v_gene: TRBV7-3; abundance: NA; j_gene: TRBJ2-1; d_gene: NA
CDR3nt: TGTGCCAGCAGCTTTAGTCCCGGAGCCGGGGAGCTGTTTTTT; CDR3aa: CASSFSPGAGELFF; v_gene: TRBV7-9; abundance: NA; j_gene: TRBJ2-2; d_gene: NA
CDR3nt: TGCGCCAGCACTTTAGACAGTGAAGCTTTCTTT; CDR3aa: CASTLDSEAFF; v_gene: TRBV5-1; abundance: NA; j_gene: TRBJ1-1; d_gene: NA
CDR3nt: TGTGCCAGCAGCGAAGGGACTAGCCTAGGGGAGCAGTTCTTC; CDR3aa: CASSEGTSLGEQFF; v_gene: TRBV7-9; abundance: NA; j_gene: TRBJ2-1; d_gene: TRBD2
CDR3nt: TGTGCCAGCAGGTCGACAGGGTTTGGAAACACCATATATTTT; CDR3aa: CASRSTGFGNTIYF; v_gene: TRBV6-5; abundance: NA; j_gene: TRBJ1-3; d_gene: TRBD1
CDR3nt: TGTGCCTGGAGCCTGACCGGGCCCCGGGGTTACGAGCAGTACTTC; CDR3aa: CAWSLTGPRGYEQYF; v_gene: TRBV30; abundance: NA; j_gene: TRBJ2-7; d_gene: NA
CDR3nt: TGCGCCAGCAGCTCTACAGGGGGCGCGGCCTACGAGCAGTACTTC; CDR3aa: CASSSTGGAAYEQYF; v_gene: TRBV5-1; abundance: NA; j_gene: TRBJ2-7; d_gene: TRBD1
CDR3nt: TGTGCCAGCAGCCCCCCTAGCGGGAGTTTTATAAATGAGCAGTTCTTC; CDR3aa: CASSPPSGSFINEQFF; v_gene: TRBV9; abundance: NA; j_gene: TRBJ2-1; d_gene: TRBD2
CDR3nt: TGTGCCACAGGTGGTACGGGACTAGCGGCCACAGATACGCAGTATTTT; CDR3aa: CATGGTGLAATDTQYF; v_gene: TRBV2; abundance: NA; j_gene: TRBJ2-3; d_gene: TRBD2
CDR3nt: TGTGCCAGCAGCTTGTCGTGGACAGGGGTTGATCAGCCCCAGCATTTT; CDR3aa: CASSLSWTGVDQPQHF; v_gene: TRBV5-6; abundance: NA; j_gene: TRBJ1-5; d_gene: TRBD1
CDR3nt: TGTGCCAGCTCACCGTTGGGGCCATCTAATGAAAAACTGTTTTTT; CDR3aa: CASSPLGPSNEKLFF; v_gene: TRBV18; abundance: few; j_gene: TRBJ1-4; d_gene: NA
CDR3nt: TGTGCCAGCAGCCCTGAAGCGGGAGGCGGATATGAGCAGTTCTTC; CDR3aa: CASSPEAGGGYEQFF; v_gene: TRBV11-1; abundance: NA; j_gene: TRBJ2-1; d_gene: TRBD2
CDR3nt: TGTGCCAGCAGCTCTCGCGGGAGTACCACAGATACGCAGTATTTT; CDR3aa: CASSSRGSTTDTQYF; v_gene: TRBV27; abundance: NA; j_gene: TRBJ2-3; d_gene: TRBD2
CDR3nt: TGTGCCAGCAGCGCCGGACAGGGCGTGAACGAGCAGTACTTC; CDR3aa: CASSAGQGVNEQYF; v_gene: TRBV9; abundance: once; j_gene: TRBJ2-7; d_gene: TRBD1
CDR3nt: TGTGCCTTGCAAGATATGGCCGAGCAGTACTTC; CDR3aa: CALQDMAEQYF; v_gene: TRBV30; abundance: NA; j_gene: TRBJ2-7; d_gene: NA
CDR3nt: TGTGCCAGCAGCCTAGAAGTAGCGCCTAGCTCCTACGAGCAGTACTTC; CDR3aa: CASSLEVAPSSYEQYF; v_gene: TRBV21-1; abundance: NA; j_gene: TRBJ2-7; d_gene: NA
CDR3nt: TGTGCCACCAGCAGAGACGCAGGTGAGCAGTTCTTC; CDR3aa: CATSRDAGEQFF; v_gene: TRBV15; abundance: few; j_gene: TRBJ2-1; d_gene: NA
CDR3nt: TGTGCCAGCAGTCGGGGAGGCGGGGGCAATCAGCCCCAGCATTTT; CDR3aa: CASSRGGGGNQPQHF; v_gene: TRBV7-2; abundance: few; j_gene: TRBJ1-5; d_gene: NA
CDR3nt: TGCGCCAGCAGCTTGGAGGGTAGCAGGGGGTACAATGAGCAGTTCTTC; CDR3aa: CASSLEGSRGYNEQFF; v_gene: TRBV5-1; abundance: few; j_gene: TRBJ2-1; d_gene: TRBD1
CDR3nt: TGTGCCAGCAGTGAAGGGGGGGGTGCCTACGAGCAGTACTTC; CDR3aa: CASSEGGGAYEQYF; v_gene: TRBV6-1; abundance: NA; j_gene: TRBJ2-7; d_gene: TRBD2
CDR3nt: TGTGCCAGCAGCACTGGACAGGACCACTCTGGAAACACCATATATTTT; CDR3aa: CASSTGQDHSGNTIYF; v_gene: TRBV7-9; abundance: NA; j_gene: TRBJ1-3; d_gene: TRBD1
CDR3nt: TGCGCCAGCAGCTTAGCGGGGCGGTTATACAATGAGCAGTTCTTC; CDR3aa: CASSLAGRLYNEQFF; v_gene: TRBV5-1; abundance: NA; j_gene: TRBJ2-1; d_gene: TRBD2